This T cell receptor (beta chain) came from a study of blood T cell repertoires in COVID-19. Sequenced by immunoSEQ multiplex PCR; TCRdb stores in-frame clones only, minus some. Of some 150,000 clones in the sample, about four fifths were seen once. Sequenced material: peripheral blood. This TCR came from a woman aged 55-70 years with active or convalescent COVID-19.

CDR3 protein: CASSPSRTENTGELFF. For the CDR3, the DNA is TGTGCCAGCAGCCCCTCCCGGACAGAGAACACCGGGGAGCTGTTTTTT. The chain has TRBV14 and TRBJ2-2, with D possibly being TRBD1 (6 bases). This CDR3 comprises 16 residues. Germline values: CDR1 SGHDN, CDR2 FVKESK. Trimming removed 4 bases at V and 1 base at J, with 13 bases between.